The 5 T cell receptor beta chains below come from one sample, sequenced in a study of T cells in Graves' hyperthyroidism and ophthalmopathy. TCR beta CDR3 sequences were amplified from RNA transcripts. During a first-round RT-PCR of the TCR CDR3, the HTBI primer set was used. TCRdb used MiXCR to reprocess the multiplex PCR reads, holding one entry per CDR3 protein. In the table there are hundreds of thousands of distinct CDR3 sequences, 38% of which are singletons. The material sequenced was blood. These receptors were collected from a man between 18 and 29 years old with Graves' hyperthyroidism.

This clonotype showed up many times. The chain links TRBV11-2 to TRBJ1-2, with TRBD1 matching over 7 bases. With V trimmed by 5 bases and J by 4 bases, 4 bases remained unmatched. The CDR3 consists of 13 residues. CDR1 is SGHAT and CDR2 is FQNNGV in the germline V gene. The CDR3: CASSLGQRYGYTF. In DNA form, the CDR3 reads TGTGCCAGCAGCCTGGGACAGCGCTATGGCTACACCTTC.

V is TRBV6-6 and J is TRBJ1-2, with D tentatively TRBD1 (5 bases). This CDR3 has 16 amino acids. Germline-derived CDR1 and CDR2 are MNHNY and SVGAGI (reference sequence). The ends were cut back, 0 bases at V and 0 bases at J, with 11 bases in the middle. CDR3 in amino acids: CASSYSEQGANYGYTF. The CDR3 nucleotides are TGTGCCAGCAGTTACTCGGAGCAGGGAGCTAACTATGGCTACACCTTC.

This clonotype was seen repeatedly, ten times or more. The chain has TRBV19 and TRBJ1-5; D unclear. Trimming took off 6 bases at V and 6 bases at J, with 9 bases between the two ends. The germline CDR1 and CDR2 sequences are LNHDA and SQIVND (reference sequence). The CDR3 runs to 12 residues. In DNA form, the CDR3 reads TGTGCCAGTAGCCCCTGGTCTCAGCCCCAGCATTTT. Residues: CASSPWSQPQHF.

The CDR3 DNA reads TGTGCCAGCAGTGAAGCGGGGGGAACTAATGAAAAACTGTTTTTT. It yields the protein CASSEAGGTNEKLFF. V is TRBV2 and J is TRBJ1-4, with a possible D match to TRBD1 (5 bases). Germline V gene sequence: CDR1 SNHLY, CDR2 FYNNEI. V gave up 0 bases and J gave up 1 base, with 6 bases separating them. The CDR3 covers 15 residues.

This clonotype was detected only a few times. The chain links TRBV12-3 or TRBV12-4 to TRBJ2-7; 12 nucleotides match TRBD2. The ends lost 6 bases at V and 7 bases at J; junction bases unmatched: 7. The CDR3 runs 14 residues. CDR3 sequence reads: CASSRLAGEGEQYF. The CDR3 DNA reads as TGTGCCAGCAGCAGACTAGCGGGAGAGGGAGAGCAGTACTTC.